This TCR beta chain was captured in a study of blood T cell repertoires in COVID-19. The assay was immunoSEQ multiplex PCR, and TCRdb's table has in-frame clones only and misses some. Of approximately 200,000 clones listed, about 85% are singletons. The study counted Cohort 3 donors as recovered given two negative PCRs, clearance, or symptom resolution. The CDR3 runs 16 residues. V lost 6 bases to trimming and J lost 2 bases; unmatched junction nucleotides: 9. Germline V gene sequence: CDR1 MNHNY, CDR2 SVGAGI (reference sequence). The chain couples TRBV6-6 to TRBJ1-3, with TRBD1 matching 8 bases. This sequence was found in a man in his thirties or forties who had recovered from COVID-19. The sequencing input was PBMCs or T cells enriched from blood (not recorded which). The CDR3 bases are TGTGCCAGCAGCCTTGGACAGGGAGGGACTGGAAACACCATATATTTT. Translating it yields CASSLGQGGTGNTIYF.